This passage covers 23 T cell receptor beta chains from one sample sequenced in a study of blood T cell repertoires in COVID-19. Here immunoSEQ multiplex PCR was the method, and the copy in TCRdb shows in-frame clones only, minus some. The sample records 200,000 to 300,000 clones, approximately 86% being singletons. The specimen was peripheral blood. Every receptor here comes from a woman in her sixties with COVID-19, enrolled during active disease.

V usage is TRBV5-4 and J usage is TRBJ1-4; TRBD1 matches 10 bases. This CDR3 has 16 residues. J was trimmed by 4 bases and V by 4 bases; bases with no gene match: 7. The germline V gene encodes CDR1 SGHNT and CDR2 YYREEE (reference sequence). CDR3 nucleotide sequence: TGTGCCAGCAGCGCCCGGGACAGGGGTGTTAATGAAAAACTGTTTTTT. Amino acids: CASSARDRGVNEKLFF. Complete variable domain (other parts from reference TRBV5-4 and TRBJ1-4): ETGVTQSPTHLIKTRGQQVTLRCSSQSGHNTVSWYQQALGQGPQFIFQYYREEENGRGNFPPRFSGLQFPNYSSELNVNALELDDSALYLCASSARDRGVNEKLFFGSGTQLSVL.

This clone was picked up one time. J is TRBJ2-7 and V is TRBV19, with 11 bases fitting TRBD2. CDR1 is LNHDA, CDR2 SQIVND, per germline (reference sequence). The CDR3 is made up of 14 amino acids. With 5 bases clipped from V and 4 bases from J, the junction kept 4 bases outside the gene matches. The CDR3 is CASSPGLAVYEQYF. CDR3 sequence (DNA): TGTGCCAGTAGTCCGGGACTAGCGGTATACGAGCAGTACTTC.

The chain recombines TRBV11-3 with TRBJ2-6; 9 bases line up with TRBD1. Looked up from germline, CDR1 is SGHNT and CDR2 is YENEEA. The CDR3 spans 17 residues. V lost 4 bases, J lost 3 bases, and 7 bases stayed unmatched. Here the CDR3 reads CASSSARDRDGANVLTF. The CDR3 DNA sequence: TGTGCCAGCAGCTCAGCCCGGGACAGGGATGGGGCCAACGTCCTGACTTTC.

The V call is TRBV28, the J call TRBJ2-1; 10 nucleotides line up with TRBD2. The CDR3 has 15 amino acids. With V trimmed by 4 bases and J by 6 bases, 6 bases remained unmatched. Looked up from germline, CDR1 is MDHEN and CDR2 is SYDVKM. Written as DNA, the CDR3 is TGTGCCAGCAGTTCTAGCGGGAGCTACCTCAATGAGCAGTTCTTC. This gives the protein CASSSSGSYLNEQFF.

This clone was seen only once. CDR3 in amino acids: CASSPGALYGYTF. The CDR3 DNA is TGTGCCAGCAGTCCAGGGGCTCTATATGGCTACACCTTC. The genes are TRBV6-1 and TRBJ1-2; D possibly corresponds to TRBD1 (6 bases). In germline, CDR1 is MNHNS, CDR2 SASEGT. CDR3 length: 13 residues. Trimming took 5 bases from V and 5 from J, leaving 12 bases between them.

The CDR3 reads CASSIQIRGTWPQHF. The CDR3 DNA follows: TGTGCCAGTAGTATTCAAATAAGGGGGACCTGGCCCCAGCATTTT. The V and J genes are TRBV19 and TRBJ1-5; maybe TRBD1 (6 bases). The CDR3 is 15 residues long. CDR1 is LNHDA and CDR2 is SQIVND in the germline V gene (reference sequence). Trimming took 3 bases from V and 9 from J, leaving 18 bases between them.

This chain connects TRBV24-1 to TRBJ1-2, with TRBD1 matching 7 bases. The CDR3 is made up of 13 amino acids. From germline, CDR1 is KGHDR and CDR2 SFDVKD. V shed 4 bases, J shed 8 bases, and the junction held 6 bases outside the gene matches. CDR3 DNA: TGTGCCACCAGTGAAGGGACAGTTGCCGGCTACACCTTC. It translates to CATSEGTVAGYTF.

The V and J genes are TRBV19 and TRBJ2-1; 12 bases are shared with TRBD2. CDR1 is LNHDA, CDR2 SQIVND, per germline (reference sequence). V lost 3 bases, J lost 7 bases, and 13 bases stayed unmatched. This CDR3 contains 18 residues. The DNA for the CDR3 is TGTGCCAGTAGTATCCGTCGGACTAGCGGGGTGAGGACGAATGAGCAGTTCTTC. This codes for CASSIRRTSGVRTNEQFF.

The rearrangement links TRBV30 to TRBJ2-3; 7 nucleotides match TRBD2. CDR1 is GTSNPN, CDR2 SVGIG, per germline (reference sequence). This CDR3 spans 15 amino acids. V lost 1 base to trimming and J lost 3 bases; unmatched junction nucleotides: 7. DNA of the CDR3: TGTGCCTGGAGTGCTGGCGGGAGAGAGACAGATACGCAGTATTTT. It encodes CAWSAGGRETDTQYF.

The rearrangement joins TRBV28 to TRBJ1-3; TRBD1 aligns across 9 bases. CDR1 is MDHEN, CDR2 SYDVKM, per germline. CDR3 size: 18 residues. V gave up 8 bases and J gave up 2 bases; unmatched junction bases: 16. CDR3 bases: TGTGCCAGCCGCTATTGGGGCCGGGACAGGGCCACTGGAAACACCATATATTTT. As protein: CASRYWGRDRATGNTIYF.

This clone has just one count. The chain links TRBV7-9 to TRBJ2-2; D is perhaps TRBD1 (6 bases). The CDR3 extends over 17 amino acids. Trimming stripped 4 bases from V and 2 bases from J, with 17 bases between. Germline V gene data show CDR1 as SEHNR and CDR2 as FQNEAQ (reference sequence). The CDR3 reads CASSSPPTGPNTGELFF. CDR3 bases: TGTGCCAGCAGCTCCCCCCCCACAGGGCCTAACACCGGGGAGCTGTTTTTT.

The chain employs TRBV6-2 or TRBV6-3 and TRBJ2-3, with 11 bases fitting TRBD1. CDR1 is MNHEY and CDR2 is SVGEGT in the germline V gene. V lost 5 bases, J lost 6 bases, and 4 bases stayed unmatched. The CDR3 spans 14 residues. The CDR3 coding sequence is TGTGCCAGCAGTCGGACAGGGGGCGTGGATACGCAGTATTTT. It encodes CASSRTGGVDTQYF.

V is TRBV10-3 and J is TRBJ1-6, with unresolved D. The CDR3 spans 16 residues. Per germline, CDR1 ENHRY and CDR2 SYGVKD. V was pared by 2 bases and J by 0 bases, with 8 bases between. The CDR3 DNA follows: TGTGCCATCAGTGAGGGTGTCAGCTCCTATAATTCACCCCTCCACTTT. Residues: CAISEGVSSYNSPLHF.

The V and J genes are TRBV24-1 and TRBJ2-1; 10 bases map to TRBD2. This CDR3 region has 16 residues. After removal of 1 base from V and 4 bases from J, the junction contained 3 bases not matched to a gene. CDR1 is KGHDR, CDR2 SFDVKD, per germline. This CDR3 reads CATSDFPSGSYNEQFF. The CDR3 DNA sequence: TGTGCCACCAGTGATTTCCCTAGCGGGAGTTACAATGAGCAGTTCTTC.

The chain couples TRBV5-8 to TRBJ1-5; D gene ambiguous. The CDR3 runs 16 residues. Germline CDR1 SGHTS, CDR2 YDEGEE. Between the trimmed V and J ends, which lost 4 bases and 0 bases, there was a span of 14 bases. The CDR3 bases are TGTGCCAGCAGCAACCATAACGGGTATAGCAATCAGCCCCAGCATTTT. Encoded protein: CASSNHNGYSNQPQHF.

The gene calls are TRBV3-1 (or the pseudogene TRBV3-2) and TRBJ2-2; 16 bases match TRBD2. With 6 bases clipped from V and 5 bases from J, the junction kept 3 bases outside the gene matches. Looked up from germline, CDR1 is LGHDT and CDR2 is YNNKEL (reference sequence). The CDR3 sequence is 16 residues long. CDR3 DNA sequence: TGTGCCAGCAGGGGGACTAGCGGGAGGGCAACCGGGGAGCTGTTTTTT. Translation gives CASRGTSGRATGELFF.

The V call is TRBV24-1, the J call TRBJ2-7, with a tentative D call TRBD1 (6 bases). Germline-derived CDR1 and CDR2 are KGHDR and SFDVKD. Between the trimmed V and J ends, which lost 3 bases and 5 bases, there was a span of 13 bases. The CDR3 has 14 residues. This chain's CDR3 is CATSDRTVSDEQYF. CDR3 DNA: TGTGCCACCAGTGATCGGACAGTTTCGGACGAGCAGTACTTC.

The chain has TRBV2 and TRBJ2-7; unclear D gene. CDR1 is SNHLY and CDR2 is FYNNEI in the germline V gene. This CDR3 is built from 11 residues. Trimming removed 5 bases from V and 3 bases from J, with 5 bases in between. The CDR3 nucleotides read TGTGCCAGCAGTTACAGCTACGAGCAGTACTTC. Translating gives CASSYSYEQYF.

The chain has TRBV30 and TRBJ1-1, with a tentative D call TRBD1 (6 bases). CDR3 size: 12 residues. V lost 3 bases and J 10 bases, leaving 15 bases between the germline ends. From germline, CDR1 is GTSNPN and CDR2 SVGIG (reference sequence). The CDR3 DNA reads as TGTGCCTGGAGGCAGGGGCCCCTTCCAGCTTTCTTT. As protein: CAWRQGPLPAFF.

This chain links TRBV27 with TRBJ1-1; D call uncertain. Per the germline V gene, CDR1 is MNHEY and CDR2 is SMNVEV (reference sequence). The ends were cut back, 6 bases at V and 1 base at J, with 9 bases in the middle. The CDR3 totals 13 residues. Here the CDR3 DNA reads TGTGCCAGCAGCTTTTACACGAACACTGAAGCTTTCTTT. Translated, it gives CASSFYTNTEAFF.

This clone showed up just once. V gene TRBV4-1 combines with J gene TRBJ2-1; 7 bases match TRBD2. The germline CDR1 and CDR2 sequences are MGHRA and YSYEKL. V trimming: 0 bases; J trimming: 4 bases; junction bases outside the gene matches: 9. This CDR3 contains 17 residues. The CDR3 DNA sequence: TGCGCCAGCAGCCAAGAGGGAGGGTGGAGGGTTTACAATGAGCAGTTCTTC. Amino acid sequence: CASSQEGGWRVYNEQFF.

CDR3 region: CASMANTEAFF. The CDR3 DNA reads TGTGCCAGCATGGCTAACACTGAAGCTTTCTTT. V and J are TRBV6-5 and TRBJ1-1; no firm D call. Germline assignment: CDR1 MNHEY and CDR2 SVGAGI. The CDR3 is made up of 11 amino acids. V was shortened by 7 bases and J by 2 bases, with 5 bases between the two germline ends.

This chain connects TRBV12-3 or TRBV12-4 to TRBJ1-1; unclear D gene. There are 12 residues in the CDR3. V lost 8 bases and J 7 bases, leaving 14 bases between the germline ends. The CDR3 DNA reads TGTGCCAGCTCCCGCGGCCCGATTGAAGCTTTCTTT. Protein product: CASSRGPIEAFF.